This T cell receptor beta chain was identified in a study of T cell changes during pregnancy in multiple sclerosis. Here immunoSEQ multiplex PCR was the method, and the copy in TCRdb shows in-frame clones only, minus some. The table has 65,000 to 90,000 clones, 92% seen once. Looked up from germline, CDR1 is SGDLS and CDR2 is YYNGEE. Trimming removed 0 bases at V and 4 bases at J, with 11 bases between. CDR3 length equals 14 residues. Sequences were derived from CD4+ T cells from peripheral blood mononuclear cells, sampled after pregnancy. This clonotype was obtained from a female donor with multiple sclerosis, enrolled in a pregnancy study. The V gene is TRBV9, the J gene TRBJ2-7; TRBD1 is a possible D gene (5 bases). The CDR3 bases are TGTGCCAGCAGCGTAGACTGGGGCAGGTACGAGCAGTACTTC. It codes for CASSVDWGRYEQYF.